This entry features one T cell receptor (beta chain) sequence. The antigen remains undetermined. One end of the junction does not line up with germline, which may come from a read error. Germline V gives CDR1 KGHSH, CDR2 LQKENI. The CDR3 totals 14 residues. PCR amplification relied on 60 Vbeta primers (plus 13 Jbeta primers). Some clones are missing from TCRdb's copy, which holds only in-frame ones; the method was immunoSEQ multiplex PCR. The sample lists 100,000 to 120,000 clones, around 79% occurring once. These data are taken from a study of cytomegalovirus exposure and HLA in healthy donors. Notes on the study in general: Reportedly, fewer N-insertions than the roughly 600-donor mean appeared in an Asian-associated ancestry cluster in a later analysis.

The sequence derives from a woman in her twenties or thirties in good health and CMV-seronegative. The V and J genes are TRBV18 and TRBJ1-5; 8 bases fit TRBD1. The sample comprised PBMCs. The CDR3: CASSPRQGYQPQHF. The CDR3 coding sequence is TGTGCCAGCTCACCACGACAGGGGTATCAACCCCAGCATTTT.